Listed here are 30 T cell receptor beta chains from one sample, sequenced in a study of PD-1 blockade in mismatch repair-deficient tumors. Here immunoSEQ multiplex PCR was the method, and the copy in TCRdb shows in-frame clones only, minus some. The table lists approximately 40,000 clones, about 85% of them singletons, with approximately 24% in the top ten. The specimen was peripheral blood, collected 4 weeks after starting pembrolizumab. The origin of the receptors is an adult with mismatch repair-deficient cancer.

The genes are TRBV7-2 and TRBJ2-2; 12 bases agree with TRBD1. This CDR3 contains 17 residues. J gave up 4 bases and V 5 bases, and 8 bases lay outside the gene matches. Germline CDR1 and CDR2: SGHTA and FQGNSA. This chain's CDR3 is CASSLDGTGGITGELFF. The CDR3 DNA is TGTGCCAGCAGCCTAGATGGGACAGGGGGCATCACCGGGGAGCTGTTTTTT.

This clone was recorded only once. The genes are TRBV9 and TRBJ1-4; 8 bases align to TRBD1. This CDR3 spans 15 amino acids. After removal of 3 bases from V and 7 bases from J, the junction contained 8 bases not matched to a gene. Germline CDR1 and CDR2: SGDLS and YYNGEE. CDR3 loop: CASSDPTGDSEKLFF. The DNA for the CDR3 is TGTGCCAGCAGCGACCCGACAGGGGATAGTGAAAAACTGTTTTTT.

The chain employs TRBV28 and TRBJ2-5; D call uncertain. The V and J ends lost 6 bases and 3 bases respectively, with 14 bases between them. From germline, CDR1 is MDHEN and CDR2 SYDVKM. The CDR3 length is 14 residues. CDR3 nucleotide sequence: TGTGCCAGCAGAGTTGGATACTACGAAGAGACCCAGTACTTC. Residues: CASRVGYYEETQYF.

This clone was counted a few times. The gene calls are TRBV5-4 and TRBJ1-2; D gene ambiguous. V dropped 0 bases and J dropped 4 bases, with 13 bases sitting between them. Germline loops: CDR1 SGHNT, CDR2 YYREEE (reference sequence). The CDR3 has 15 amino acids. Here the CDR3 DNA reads TGTGCCAGCAGCTTGGGCGTGACCGCCTTCTATGGCTACACCTTC. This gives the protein CASSLGVTAFYGYTF.

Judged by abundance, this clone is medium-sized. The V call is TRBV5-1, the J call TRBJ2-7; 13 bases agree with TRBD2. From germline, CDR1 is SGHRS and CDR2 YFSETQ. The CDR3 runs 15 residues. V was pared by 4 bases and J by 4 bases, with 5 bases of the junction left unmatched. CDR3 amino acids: CASSPGLAGMYEQYF. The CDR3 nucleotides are TGCGCCAGCAGCCCGGGACTAGCGGGAATGTACGAGCAGTACTTC. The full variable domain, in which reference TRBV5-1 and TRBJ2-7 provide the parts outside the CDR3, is KAGVTQTPRYLIKTRGQQVTLSCSPISGHRSVSWYQQTPGQGLQFLFEYFSETQRNKGNFPGRFSGRQFSNSRSEMNVSTLELGDSALYLCASSPGLAGMYEQYFGPGTRLTVT.

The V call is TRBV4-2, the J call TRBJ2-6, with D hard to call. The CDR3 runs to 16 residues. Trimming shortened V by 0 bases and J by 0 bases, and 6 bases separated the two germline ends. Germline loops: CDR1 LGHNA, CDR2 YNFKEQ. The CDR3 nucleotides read TGTGCCAGCAGCCAAGATGGGTACTCTGGGGCCAACGTCCTGACTTTC. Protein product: CASSQDGYSGANVLTF.

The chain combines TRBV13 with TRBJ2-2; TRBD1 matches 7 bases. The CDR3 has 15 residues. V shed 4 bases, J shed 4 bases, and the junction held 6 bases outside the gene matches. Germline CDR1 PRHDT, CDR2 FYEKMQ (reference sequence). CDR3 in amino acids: CASSSDRASTGELFF. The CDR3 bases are TGTGCCAGCAGCTCCGACAGGGCGAGCACCGGGGAGCTGTTTTTT.

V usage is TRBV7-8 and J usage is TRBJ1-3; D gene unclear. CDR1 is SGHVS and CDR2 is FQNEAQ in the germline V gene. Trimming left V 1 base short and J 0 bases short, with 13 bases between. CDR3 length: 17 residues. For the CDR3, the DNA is TGTGCCAGCAGCTTAGGTCCAGACTGGTACTCTGGAAACACCATATATTTT. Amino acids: CASSLGPDWYSGNTIYF.

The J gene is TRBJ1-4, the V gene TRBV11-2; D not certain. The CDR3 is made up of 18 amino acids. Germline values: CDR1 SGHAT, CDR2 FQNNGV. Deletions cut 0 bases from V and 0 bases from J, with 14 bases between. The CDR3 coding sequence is TGTGCCAGCAGCTTAGAATTGGGCAGGCAATCAACTAATGAAAAACTGTTTTTT. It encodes CASSLELGRQSTNEKLFF.

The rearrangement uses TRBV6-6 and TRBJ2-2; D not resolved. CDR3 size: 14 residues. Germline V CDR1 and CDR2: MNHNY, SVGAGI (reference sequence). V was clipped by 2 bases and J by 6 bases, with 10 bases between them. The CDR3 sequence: CASSYKDNSGELFF. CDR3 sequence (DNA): TGTGCCAGCAGTTACAAAGACAATTCCGGGGAGCTGTTTTTT.

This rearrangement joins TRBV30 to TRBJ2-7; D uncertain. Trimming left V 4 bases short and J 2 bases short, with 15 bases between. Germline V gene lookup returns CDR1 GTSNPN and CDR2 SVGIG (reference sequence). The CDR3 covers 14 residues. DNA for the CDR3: TGTGCCTGGACCTTCCCCGGGTGGGCCTACGAGCAGTACTTC. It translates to CAWTFPGWAYEQYF.

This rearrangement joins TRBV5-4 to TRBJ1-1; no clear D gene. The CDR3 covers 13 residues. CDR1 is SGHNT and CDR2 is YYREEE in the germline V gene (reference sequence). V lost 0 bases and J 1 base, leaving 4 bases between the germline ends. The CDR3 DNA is TGTGCCAGCAGCTTGGGGGGGAACACTGAAGCTTTCTTT. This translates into CASSLGGNTEAFF.

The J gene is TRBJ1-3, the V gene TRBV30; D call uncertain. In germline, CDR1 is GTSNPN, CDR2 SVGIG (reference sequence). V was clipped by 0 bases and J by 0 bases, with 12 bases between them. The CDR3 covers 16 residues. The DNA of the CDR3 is TGTGCCTGGAGTGTACAATCGACACACTCTGGAAACACCATATATTTT. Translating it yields CAWSVQSTHSGNTIYF.

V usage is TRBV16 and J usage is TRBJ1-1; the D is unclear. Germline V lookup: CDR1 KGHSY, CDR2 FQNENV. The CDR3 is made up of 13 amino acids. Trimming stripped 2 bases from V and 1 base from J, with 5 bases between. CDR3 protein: CASSQGRNTEAFF. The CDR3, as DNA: TGTGCCAGCAGCCAAGGGCGGAACACTGAAGCTTTCTTT.

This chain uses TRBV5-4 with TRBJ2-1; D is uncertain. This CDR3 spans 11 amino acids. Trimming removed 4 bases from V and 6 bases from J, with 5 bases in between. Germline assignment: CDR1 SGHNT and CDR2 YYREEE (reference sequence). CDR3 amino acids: CASSELNEQFF. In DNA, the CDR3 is TGTGCCAGCAGCGAGCTCAATGAGCAGTTCTTC.

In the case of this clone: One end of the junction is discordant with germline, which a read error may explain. The CDR3 DNA reads as TGTGCCAGAAGTTTGGGACAGGGGAGGATGGTCGGCTTCCTGTTTTTT. It yields the protein CARSLGQGRMVGFLFF. The genes are TRBV5-3 and TRBJ2-2; the match to TRBD1 covers 10 bases. TRBV5-3 is an ORF; its function is uncertain. There are 16 residues in the CDR3.

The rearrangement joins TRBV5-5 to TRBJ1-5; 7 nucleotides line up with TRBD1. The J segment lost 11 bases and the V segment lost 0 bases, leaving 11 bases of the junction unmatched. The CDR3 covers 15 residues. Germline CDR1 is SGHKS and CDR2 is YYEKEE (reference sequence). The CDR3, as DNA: TGTGCCAGCAGCTTGGCCCCAGGGGGAAAAGTCTCCCAGCATTTT. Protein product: CASSLAPGGKVSQHF.

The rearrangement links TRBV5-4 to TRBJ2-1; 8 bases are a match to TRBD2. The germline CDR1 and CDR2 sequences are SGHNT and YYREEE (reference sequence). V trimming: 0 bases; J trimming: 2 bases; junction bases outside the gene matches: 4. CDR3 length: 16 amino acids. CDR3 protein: CASSLGAGRAYNEQFF. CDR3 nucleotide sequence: TGTGCCAGCAGCTTGGGTGCCGGGAGGGCCTACAATGAGCAGTTCTTC.

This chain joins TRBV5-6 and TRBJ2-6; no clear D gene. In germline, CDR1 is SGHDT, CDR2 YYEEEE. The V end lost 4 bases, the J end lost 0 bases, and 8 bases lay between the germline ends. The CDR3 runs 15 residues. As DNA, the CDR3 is TGTGCCAGCAGCCTAATATTCTCTGGGGCCAACGTCCTGACTTTC. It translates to CASSLIFSGANVLTF.

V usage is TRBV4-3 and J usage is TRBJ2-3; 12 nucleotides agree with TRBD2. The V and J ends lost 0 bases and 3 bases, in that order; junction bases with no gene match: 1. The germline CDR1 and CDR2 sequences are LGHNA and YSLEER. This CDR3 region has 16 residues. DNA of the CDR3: TGCGCCAGCAGCCAAGATCTAGCGGGAGGGACAGATACGCAGTATTTT. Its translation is CASSQDLAGGTDTQYF.

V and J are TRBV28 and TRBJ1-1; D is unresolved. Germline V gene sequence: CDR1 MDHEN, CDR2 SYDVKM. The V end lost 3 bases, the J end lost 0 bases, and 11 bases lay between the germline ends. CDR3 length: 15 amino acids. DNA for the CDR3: TGTGCCAGCAGTTTCTTCCAGACGATGAACACTGAAGCTTTCTTT. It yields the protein CASSFFQTMNTEAFF. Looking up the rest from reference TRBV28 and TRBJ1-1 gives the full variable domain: DVKVTQSSRYLVKRTGEKVFLECVQDMDHENMFWYRQDPGLGLRLIYFSYDVKMKEKGDIPEGYSVSREKKERFSLILESASTNQTSMYLCASSFFQTMNTEAFFGQGTRLTVV.

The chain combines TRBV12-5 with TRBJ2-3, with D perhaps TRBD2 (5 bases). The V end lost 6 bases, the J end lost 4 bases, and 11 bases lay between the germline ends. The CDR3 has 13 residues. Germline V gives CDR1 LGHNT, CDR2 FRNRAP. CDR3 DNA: TGTGCTAGTGGCCGGGATCGACCAGATACGCAGTATTTT. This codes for CASGRDRPDTQYF.

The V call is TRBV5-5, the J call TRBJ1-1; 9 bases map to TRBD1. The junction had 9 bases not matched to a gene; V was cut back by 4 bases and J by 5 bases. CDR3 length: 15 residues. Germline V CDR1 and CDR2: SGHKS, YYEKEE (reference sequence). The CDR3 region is CASSTVQGARTEAFF. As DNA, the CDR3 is TGTGCCAGCAGCACCGTACAGGGGGCGAGGACTGAAGCTTTCTTT.

CDR3 DNA: TGCGCCAGCAGCCAAGATCGGGGACAGTCTTATTCCTACAATGAGCAGTTCTTC. Amino acid sequence: CASSQDRGQSYSYNEQFF. This chain connects TRBV4-3 to TRBJ2-1; TRBD1 matches at 7 bases. The ends lost 0 bases at V and 1 base at J; junction bases unmatched: 9. The CDR3 runs 18 residues. Looked up from germline, CDR1 is LGHNA and CDR2 is YSLEER.

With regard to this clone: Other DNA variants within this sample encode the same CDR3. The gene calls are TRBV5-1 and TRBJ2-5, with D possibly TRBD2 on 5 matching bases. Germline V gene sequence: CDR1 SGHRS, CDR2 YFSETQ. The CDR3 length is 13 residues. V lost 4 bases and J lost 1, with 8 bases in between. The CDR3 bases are TGCGCCAGCAGCCTACTAGGCCAAGAGACCCAGTACTTC. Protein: CASSLLGQETQYF.

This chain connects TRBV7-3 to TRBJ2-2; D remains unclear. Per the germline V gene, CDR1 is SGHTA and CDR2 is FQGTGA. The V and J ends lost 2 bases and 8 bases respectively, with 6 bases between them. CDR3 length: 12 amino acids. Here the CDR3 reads CASSLARGELFF. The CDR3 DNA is TGTGCCAGCAGCTTAGCGAGAGGGGAGCTGTTTTTT.

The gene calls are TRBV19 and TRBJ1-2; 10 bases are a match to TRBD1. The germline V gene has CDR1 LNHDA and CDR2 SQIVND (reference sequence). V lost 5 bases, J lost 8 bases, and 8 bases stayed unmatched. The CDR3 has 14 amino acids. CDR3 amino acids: CASSPGTGVVGYTF. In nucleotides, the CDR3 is TGTGCCAGTAGTCCGGGGACAGGGGTAGTGGGCTACACCTTC.

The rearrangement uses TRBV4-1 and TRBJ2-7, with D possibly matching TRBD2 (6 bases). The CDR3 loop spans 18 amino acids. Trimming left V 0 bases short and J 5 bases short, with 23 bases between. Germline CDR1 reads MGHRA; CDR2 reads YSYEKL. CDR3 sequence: CASSQDSFYSGSFNEQYF. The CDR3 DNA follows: TGCGCCAGCAGCCAAGATTCATTTTATTCCGGGAGTTTTAACGAGCAGTACTTC.

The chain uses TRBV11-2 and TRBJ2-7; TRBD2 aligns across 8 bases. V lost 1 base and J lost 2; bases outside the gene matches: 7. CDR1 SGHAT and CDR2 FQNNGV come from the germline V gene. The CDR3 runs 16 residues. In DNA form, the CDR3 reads TGTGCCAGCAGCTTAGGGTCGGGAGGGGTAACCTACGAGCAGTACTTC. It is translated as CASSLGSGGVTYEQYF. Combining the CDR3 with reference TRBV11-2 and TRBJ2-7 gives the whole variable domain EAGVAQSPRYKIIEKRQSVAFWCNPISGHATLYWYQQILGQGPKLLIQFQNNGVVDDSQLPKDRFSAERLKGVDSTLKIQPAKLEDSAVYLCASSLGSGGVTYEQYFGPGTRLTVT.

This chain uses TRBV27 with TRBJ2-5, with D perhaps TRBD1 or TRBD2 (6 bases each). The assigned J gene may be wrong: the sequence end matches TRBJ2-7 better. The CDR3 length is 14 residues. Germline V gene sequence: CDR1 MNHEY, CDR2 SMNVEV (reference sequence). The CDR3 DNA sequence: TGTGCCAGCAGTCCGCGGGACACCTCCTACGAGCAGTACTTC. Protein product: CASSPRDTSYEQYF.